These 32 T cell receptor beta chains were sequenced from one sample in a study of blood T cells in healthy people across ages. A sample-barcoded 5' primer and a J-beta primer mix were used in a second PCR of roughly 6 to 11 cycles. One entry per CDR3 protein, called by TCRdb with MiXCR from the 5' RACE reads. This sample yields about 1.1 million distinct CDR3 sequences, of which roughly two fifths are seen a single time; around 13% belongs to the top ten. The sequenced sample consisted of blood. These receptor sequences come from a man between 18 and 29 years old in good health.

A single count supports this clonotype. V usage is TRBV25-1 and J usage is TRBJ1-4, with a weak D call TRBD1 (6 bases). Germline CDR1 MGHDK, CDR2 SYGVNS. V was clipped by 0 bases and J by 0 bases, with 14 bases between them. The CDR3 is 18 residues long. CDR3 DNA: TGTGCCAGCAGTGAATATAGGGGGGACCGTGCAACTAATGAAAAACTGTTTTTT. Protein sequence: CASSEYRGDRATNEKLFF.

Here the CDR3 reads CASSLAGRIPTYEQFF. In DNA form, the CDR3 reads TGTGCCAGCAGCTTAGCGGGCAGAATACCAACCTACGAGCAGTTCTTC. The chain carries TRBV7-2 and TRBJ2-1; D unresolved. Germline V CDR1 and CDR2: SGHTA, FQGNSA. Trimming stripped 0 bases from V and 10 bases from J, with 19 bases between. The CDR3 runs 16 residues.

This CDR3 reads CASSQSGQTNTEAFF. CDR3 nucleotide sequence: TGCGCCAGCAGCCAATCGGGACAAACGAACACTGAAGCTTTCTTT. The chain carries TRBV4-1 and TRBJ1-1; D is possibly TRBD1 (6 bases). This CDR3 spans 15 amino acids. V was trimmed by 2 bases and J by 1 base, leaving 11 bases between them. Germline-derived CDR1 and CDR2 are MGHRA and YSYEKL.

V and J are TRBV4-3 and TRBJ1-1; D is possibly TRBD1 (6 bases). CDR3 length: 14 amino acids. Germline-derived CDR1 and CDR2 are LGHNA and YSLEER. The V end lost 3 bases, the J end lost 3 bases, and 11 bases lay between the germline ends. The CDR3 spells CASSQWRGDTEAFF. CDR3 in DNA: TGCGCCAGCAGCCAGTGGAGGGGGGACACTGAAGCTTTCTTT.

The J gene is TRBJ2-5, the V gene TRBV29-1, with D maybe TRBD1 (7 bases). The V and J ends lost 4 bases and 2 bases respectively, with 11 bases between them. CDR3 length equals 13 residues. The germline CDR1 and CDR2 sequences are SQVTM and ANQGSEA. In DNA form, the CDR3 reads TGCAGCGTTGGTGCAGGGGGGCAAGAGACCCAGTACTTC. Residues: CSVGAGGQETQYF.

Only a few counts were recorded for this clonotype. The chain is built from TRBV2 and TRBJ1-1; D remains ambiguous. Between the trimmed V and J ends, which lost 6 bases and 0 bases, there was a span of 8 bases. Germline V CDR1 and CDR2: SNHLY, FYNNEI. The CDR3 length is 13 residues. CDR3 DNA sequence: TGTGCCAGCAGGACCAGACTGAACACTGAAGCTTTCTTT. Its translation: CASRTRLNTEAFF.

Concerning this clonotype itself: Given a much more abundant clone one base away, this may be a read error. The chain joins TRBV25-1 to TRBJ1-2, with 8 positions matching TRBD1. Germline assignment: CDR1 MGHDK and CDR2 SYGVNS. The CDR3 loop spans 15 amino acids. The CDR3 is CASNEFGQGNDGYTF. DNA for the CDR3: TGTGCCAGCAATGAATTCGGACAGGGTAACGATGGCTACACCTTC.

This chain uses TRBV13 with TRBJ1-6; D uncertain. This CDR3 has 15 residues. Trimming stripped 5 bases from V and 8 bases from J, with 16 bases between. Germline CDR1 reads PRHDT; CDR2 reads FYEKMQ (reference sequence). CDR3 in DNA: TGTGCCAGCAGCAGAATCAAACATCGGGATTCACCCCTCCACTTT. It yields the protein CASSRIKHRDSPLHF.

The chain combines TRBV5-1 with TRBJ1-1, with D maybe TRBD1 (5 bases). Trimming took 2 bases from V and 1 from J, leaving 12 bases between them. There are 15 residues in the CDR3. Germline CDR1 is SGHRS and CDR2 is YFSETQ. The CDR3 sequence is CASSFQGTENTEAFF. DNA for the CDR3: TGCGCCAGCAGCTTCCAAGGGACGGAGAACACTGAAGCTTTCTTT. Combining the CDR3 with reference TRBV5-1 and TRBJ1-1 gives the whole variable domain KAGVTQTPRYLIKTRGQQVTLSCSPISGHRSVSWYQQTPGQGLQFLFEYFSETQRNKGNFPGRFSGRQFSNSRSEMNVSTLELGDSALYLCASSFQGTENTEAFFGQGTRLTVV.

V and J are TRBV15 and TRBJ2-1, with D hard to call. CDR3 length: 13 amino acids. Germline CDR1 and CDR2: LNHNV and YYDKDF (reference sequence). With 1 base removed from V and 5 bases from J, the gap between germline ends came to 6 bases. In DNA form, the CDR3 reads TGTGCCACCAGCAGAGGACATGACAATGAGCAGTTCTTC. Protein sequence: CATSRGHDNEQFF. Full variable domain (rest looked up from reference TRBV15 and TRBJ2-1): DAMVIQNPRYQVTQFGKPVTLSCSQTLNHNVMYWYQQKSSQAPKLLFHYYDKDFNNEADTPDNFQSRRPNTSFCFLDIRSPGLGDTAMYLCATSRGHDNEQFFGPGTRLTVL.

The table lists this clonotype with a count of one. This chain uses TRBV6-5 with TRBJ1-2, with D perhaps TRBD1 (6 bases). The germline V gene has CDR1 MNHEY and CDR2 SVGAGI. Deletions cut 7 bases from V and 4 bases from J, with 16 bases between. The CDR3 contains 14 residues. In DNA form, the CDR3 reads TGTGCCAGCACCCAGGGGCCTCTCGGCTATGGCTACACCTTC. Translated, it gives CASTQGPLGYGYTF.

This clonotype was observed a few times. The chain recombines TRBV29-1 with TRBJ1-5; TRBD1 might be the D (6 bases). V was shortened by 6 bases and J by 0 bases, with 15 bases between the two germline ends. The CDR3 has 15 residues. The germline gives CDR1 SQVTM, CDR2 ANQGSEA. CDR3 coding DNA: TGCAGCGTCTCCTGGGACATAGGTAGCAATCAGCCCCAGCATTTT. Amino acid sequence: CSVSWDIGSNQPQHF.

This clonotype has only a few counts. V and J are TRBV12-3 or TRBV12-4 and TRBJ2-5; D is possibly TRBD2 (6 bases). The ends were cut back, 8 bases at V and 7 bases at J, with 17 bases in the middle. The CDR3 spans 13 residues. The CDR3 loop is CASGFGGMGTQYF. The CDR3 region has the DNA TGTGCCAGCGGCTTCGGGGGAATGGGGACCCAGTACTTC.

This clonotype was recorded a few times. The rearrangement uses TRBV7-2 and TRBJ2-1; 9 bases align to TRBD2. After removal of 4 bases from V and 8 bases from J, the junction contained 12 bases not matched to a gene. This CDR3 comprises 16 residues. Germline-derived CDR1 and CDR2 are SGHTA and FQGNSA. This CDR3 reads CASSSRLAGISDEQFF. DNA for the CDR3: TGTGCCAGCAGCTCCCGGCTAGCGGGGATTTCGGATGAGCAGTTCTTC.

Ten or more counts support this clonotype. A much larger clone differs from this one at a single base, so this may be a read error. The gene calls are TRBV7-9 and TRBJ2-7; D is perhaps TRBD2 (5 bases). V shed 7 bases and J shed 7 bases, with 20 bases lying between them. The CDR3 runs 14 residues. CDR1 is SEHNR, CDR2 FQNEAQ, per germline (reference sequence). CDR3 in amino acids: CASTKTSNVNEQYF. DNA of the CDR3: TGTGCCAGCACCAAAACTAGTAATGTGAATGAGCAGTACTTC.

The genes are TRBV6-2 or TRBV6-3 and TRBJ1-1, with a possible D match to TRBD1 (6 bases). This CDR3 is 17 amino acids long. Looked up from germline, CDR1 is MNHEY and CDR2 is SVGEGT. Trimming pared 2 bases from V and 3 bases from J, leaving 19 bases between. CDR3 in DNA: TGTGCCAGCAGTTACCCCGAAAGATCACAGGGTGACACTGAAGCTTTCTTT. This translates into CASSYPERSQGDTEAFF.

The CDR3 DNA sequence: TGTGCCAGCAGCTTAGAACGGGGTAACCCCTACAATGAGCAGTACTTC. Translated, it gives CASSLERGNPYNEQYF. The chain has TRBV7-6 and TRBJ2-5, with D tentatively TRBD2 (5 bases). Trimming left V 1 base short and J 11 bases short, with 23 bases between. CDR3 length: 16 residues. The V gene's germline CDR1 is SGHVS and CDR2 FNYEAQ.

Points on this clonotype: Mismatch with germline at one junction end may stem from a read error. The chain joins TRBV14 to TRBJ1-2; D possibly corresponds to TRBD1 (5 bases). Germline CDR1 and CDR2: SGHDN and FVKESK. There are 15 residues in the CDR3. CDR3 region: CDSSQDSGRRGGYTF. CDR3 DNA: TGTGACAGCAGCCAAGACTCCGGCAGGAGGGGAGGCTACACCTTC.

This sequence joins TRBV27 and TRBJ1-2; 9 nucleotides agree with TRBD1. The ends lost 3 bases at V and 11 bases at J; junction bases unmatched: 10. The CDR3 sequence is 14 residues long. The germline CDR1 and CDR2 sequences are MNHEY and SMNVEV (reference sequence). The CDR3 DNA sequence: TGTGCCAGCAGTTTGGGGACAGGGCCCTCCGGGTACACCTTC. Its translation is CASSLGTGPSGYTF.

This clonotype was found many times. CDR3 coding DNA: TGCGCCAGCAGCTTGGACGGACAGCGGAACACTGAAGCTTTCTTT. This encodes CASSLDGQRNTEAFF. The chain has TRBV5-1 and TRBJ1-1, with a possible D match to TRBD1 (6 bases). CDR1 is SGHRS and CDR2 is YFSETQ in the germline V gene. The CDR3 sequence is 15 residues long. Trimming cost V 0 bases and J 1 base, with 10 bases left between them.

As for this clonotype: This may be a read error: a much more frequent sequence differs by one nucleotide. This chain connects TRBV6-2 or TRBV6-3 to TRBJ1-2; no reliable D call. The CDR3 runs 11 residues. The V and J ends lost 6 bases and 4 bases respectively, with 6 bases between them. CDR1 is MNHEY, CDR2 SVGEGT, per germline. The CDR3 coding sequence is TGTGCCAGCAGCCGCGTCTATGGCTACACCTTC. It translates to CASSRVYGYTF.

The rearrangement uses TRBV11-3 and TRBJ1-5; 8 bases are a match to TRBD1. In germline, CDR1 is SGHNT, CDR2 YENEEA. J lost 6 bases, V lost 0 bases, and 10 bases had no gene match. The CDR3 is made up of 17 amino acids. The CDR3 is CASSLDTTGQESQPQHF. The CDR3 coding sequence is TGTGCCAGCAGCTTAGATACAACGGGACAGGAGAGTCAGCCCCAGCATTTT.

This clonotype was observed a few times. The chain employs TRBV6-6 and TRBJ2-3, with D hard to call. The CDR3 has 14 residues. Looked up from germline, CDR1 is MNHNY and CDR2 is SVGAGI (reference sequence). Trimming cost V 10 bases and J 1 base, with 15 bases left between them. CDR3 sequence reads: CATTFRRGTDTQYF. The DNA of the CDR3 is TGTGCCACCACCTTTCGTCGAGGCACAGATACGCAGTATTTT.

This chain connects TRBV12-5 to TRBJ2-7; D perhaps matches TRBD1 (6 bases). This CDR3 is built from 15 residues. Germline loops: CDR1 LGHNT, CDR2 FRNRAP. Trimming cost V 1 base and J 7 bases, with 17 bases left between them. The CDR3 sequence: CASGLGDNFRNEQYF. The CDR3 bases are TGTGCTAGTGGTTTGGGGGACAATTTCAGGAATGAGCAGTACTTC.

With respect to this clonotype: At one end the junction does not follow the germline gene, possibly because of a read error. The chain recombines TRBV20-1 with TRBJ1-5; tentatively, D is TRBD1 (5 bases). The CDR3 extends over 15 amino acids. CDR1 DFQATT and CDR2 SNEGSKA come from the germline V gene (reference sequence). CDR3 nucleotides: TGCAGTGTTAGAGCCCGCCGGGGGGGGAATCAGCCCCAGCATTTT. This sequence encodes CSVRARRGGNQPQHF.

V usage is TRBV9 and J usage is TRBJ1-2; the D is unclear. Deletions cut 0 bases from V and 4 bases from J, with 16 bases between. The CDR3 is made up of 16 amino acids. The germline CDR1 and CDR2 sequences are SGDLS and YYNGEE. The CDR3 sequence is CASSVGKGGYRYGYTF. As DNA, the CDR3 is TGTGCCAGCAGCGTAGGAAAGGGAGGGTACCGCTATGGCTACACCTTC.

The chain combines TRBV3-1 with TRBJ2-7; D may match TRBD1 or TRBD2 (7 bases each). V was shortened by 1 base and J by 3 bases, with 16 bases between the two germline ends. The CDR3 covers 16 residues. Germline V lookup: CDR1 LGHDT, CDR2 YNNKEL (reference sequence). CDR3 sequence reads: CASSQGYRGGSYEQYF. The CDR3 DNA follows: TGTGCCAGCAGCCAAGGGTACAGGGGAGGGAGCTACGAGCAGTACTTC.

The chain's CDR3 is CASSQETGVNGELFF. The CDR3 DNA sequence: TGTGCCAGCAGCCAAGAAACAGGGGTAAACGGGGAGCTGTTTTTT. The chain links TRBV4-2 to TRBJ2-2; TRBD1 aligns across 7 bases. Germline assignment: CDR1 LGHNA and CDR2 YNFKEQ. Trimming cost V 0 bases and J 7 bases; bases outside gene matches: 5. The CDR3 runs to 15 residues.

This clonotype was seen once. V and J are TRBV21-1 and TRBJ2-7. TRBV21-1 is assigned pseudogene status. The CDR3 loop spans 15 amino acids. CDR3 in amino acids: CASSTRTRIAYEQYF. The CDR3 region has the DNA TGTGCCAGCAGCACTCGGACTAGGATCGCCTACGAGCAGTACTTC.

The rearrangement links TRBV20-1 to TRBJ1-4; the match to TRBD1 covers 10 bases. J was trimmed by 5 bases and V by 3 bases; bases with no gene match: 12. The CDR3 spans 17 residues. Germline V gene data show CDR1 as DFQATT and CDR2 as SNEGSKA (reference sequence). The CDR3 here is CSASSTRQGAVNEKLFF. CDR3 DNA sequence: TGCAGTGCTAGCTCCACTAGACAGGGGGCGGTGAATGAAAAACTGTTTTTT.

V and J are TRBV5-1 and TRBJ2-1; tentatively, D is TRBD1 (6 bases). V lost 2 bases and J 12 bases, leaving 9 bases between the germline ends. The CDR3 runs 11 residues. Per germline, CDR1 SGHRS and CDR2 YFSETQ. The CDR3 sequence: CASSFETGQFF. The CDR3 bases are TGCGCCAGCAGCTTTGAGACAGGGCAGTTCTTC.

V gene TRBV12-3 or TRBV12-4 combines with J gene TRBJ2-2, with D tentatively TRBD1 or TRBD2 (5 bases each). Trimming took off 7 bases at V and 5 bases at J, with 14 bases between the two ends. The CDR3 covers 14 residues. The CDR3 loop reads CASTGRERTGELFF. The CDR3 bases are TGTGCCAGCACCGGCAGGGAGCGGACCGGGGAGCTGTTTTTT.